The subject of this entry is one T cell receptor beta chain. The table came from immunoSEQ multiplex PCR; TCRdb's copy has only in-frame clones and leaves some out. This sample has 120,000 or so clones; roughly 84% occur once, and the top ten carry over 6.5%. The source of the sample is a study of control samples from healthy donors and cancer patients. Germline V CDR1 and CDR2: SEHNR, FQNEAQ (reference sequence). V lost 1 base, J lost 8 bases, and 8 bases lay in between. The CDR3 covers 12 residues. The chain recombines TRBV7-9 with TRBJ2-5, with D perhaps matching TRBD1 or TRBD2 (5 bases each). The receptor was isolated from a man in his forties or fifties in good health. Sequenced input: blood. The CDR3 DNA is TGTGCCAGCAGCTTAGACGGGGCCACCCAGTACTTC. Translated: CASSLDGATQYF.